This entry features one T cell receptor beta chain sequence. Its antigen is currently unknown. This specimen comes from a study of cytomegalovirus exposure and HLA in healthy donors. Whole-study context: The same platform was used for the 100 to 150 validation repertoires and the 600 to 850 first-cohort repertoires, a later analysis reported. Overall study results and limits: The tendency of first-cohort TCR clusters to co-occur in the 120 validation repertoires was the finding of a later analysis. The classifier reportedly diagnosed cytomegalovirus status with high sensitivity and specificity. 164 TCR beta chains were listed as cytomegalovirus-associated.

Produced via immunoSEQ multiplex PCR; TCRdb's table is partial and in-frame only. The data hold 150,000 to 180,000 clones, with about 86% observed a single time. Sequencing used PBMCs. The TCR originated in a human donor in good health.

The CDR3 sequence is CASSRLAGGLSSYNEQFF. The CDR3 DNA is TGTGCCAGCAGCAGACTAGCGGGGGGGTTAAGCTCCTACAATGAGCAGTTCTTC. This chain links TRBV5-6 with TRBJ2-1; 14 bases align to TRBD2. CDR1 and CDR2 from the germline V gene are SGHDT and YYEEEE. This CDR3 is built from 18 residues. Trimming removed 4 bases from V and 0 bases from J; junction bases left unmatched: 6. The variable domain in full, completed from reference TRBV5-6 and TRBJ2-1, reads DAGVTQSPTHLIKTRGQQVTLRCSPKSGHDTVSWYQQALGQGPQFIFQYYEEEERQRGNFPDRFSGHQFPNYSSELNVNALLLGDSALYLCASSRLAGGLSSYNEQFFGPGTRLTVL.